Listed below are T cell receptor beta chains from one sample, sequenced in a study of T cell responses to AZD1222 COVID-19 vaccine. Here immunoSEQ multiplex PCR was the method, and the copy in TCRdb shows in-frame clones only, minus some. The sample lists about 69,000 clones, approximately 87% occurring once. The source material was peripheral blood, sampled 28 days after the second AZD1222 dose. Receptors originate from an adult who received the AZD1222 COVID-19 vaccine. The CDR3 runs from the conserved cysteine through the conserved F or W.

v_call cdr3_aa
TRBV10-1 CASGGHRYEQYF
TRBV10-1 CAILPGKQAGCEQYF
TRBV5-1 CASRSATTGNTIYF
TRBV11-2 CASSSLAGGPGNEQFF
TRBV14 CASSQAPQETQYF
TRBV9 CASSVGASGGYNEQFF
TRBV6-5 CASTMGLPEQYF
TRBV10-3 CAIRETGTSGEFF
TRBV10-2 CASRSGGTDTQYF
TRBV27 CASSKPLTSGRNTQYF
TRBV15 CATSRSGYSNQPQHF
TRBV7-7 CASSLDGSGGAETQYF
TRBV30 CAWSVGRNEQFF
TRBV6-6 CASSWTDSYEQYF
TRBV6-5 CASSYKAGGSEAFF
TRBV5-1 CASSLTGDTSGNTIYF
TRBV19 CATRDTDNQPQHF
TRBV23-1 CASSLPREQGGYEQYF
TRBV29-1 CSVEMGLGRVGYTF
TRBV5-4 CASSATGKGPTDTQYF
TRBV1 CTSSQRGGSTDTQYF
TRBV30 CAWSVPNGYEQYF
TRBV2 CASKISGNTIYF
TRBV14 CASSQAYSGGRTDTQYF
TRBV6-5 CASSYSGGFTEAFF
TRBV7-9 CASSSEGQGAREQYF
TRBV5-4 CASSRSPEETQYF
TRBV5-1 CASSLPLAGNTGELFF
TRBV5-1 CASSLGGQSSYNEQFF
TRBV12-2 CASRSTSDRGGTEAFF
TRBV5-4 CASSSWTGGSNEQFF
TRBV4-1 CASSLLPVSGGYTF